The rows below give T cell receptor beta chains drawn from one sample of a study of radiotherapy plus CTLA-4 blockade in lung cancer. Data came from immunoSEQ multiplex PCR; TCRdb stores just in-frame clones and leaves some out. This sample has some 100,000 clones, with approximately 84% found just once. The input for sequencing was peripheral blood, taken from a patient treated with radiotherapy plus ipilimumab. The receptors were sampled from a human donor with non-small cell lung cancer who had a partial response to radiotherapy plus ipilimumab. CDR3s include the opening cysteine and the closing phenylalanine or tryptophan. D genes are given only for firm matches. A row's size may be missing; if present it is once, few, many or a size class.

CDR3nt	CDR3aa	j_gene	abundance	v_gene	d_gene
TGTGCCTGGAGTGTATGGGGGAGCGGGAGTGGGACAGATACGCAGTATTTT	CAWSVWGSGSGTDTQYF	TRBJ2-3	-	TRBV30	TRBD2
TGCGCCAGCAGCTCGCGGACAGGGGCCACCGGGGAGCTGTTTTTT	CASSSRTGATGELFF	TRBJ2-2	-	TRBV5-1	TRBD1
TGTGCCAGCAGTTTAGAGAAAACCTACGAGCAGTACTTC	CASSLEKTYEQYF	TRBJ2-7	-	TRBV6-1	-
TGTGCCAGCAGCTTACCACCAGGGGGTGAAGCTTTCTTT	CASSLPPGGEAFF	TRBJ1-1	few	TRBV7-3	TRBD1
TGTGCCAGCAGTTTAGCGGGAGAGGTCAATGAGCAGTTCTTC	CASSLAGEVNEQFF	TRBJ2-1	-	TRBV6-5	TRBD2
TGTGCCAGCAGTTTTTGGAGTGGAGGGGGCAGCGGGGAGCTGTTTTTT	CASSFWSGGGSGELFF	TRBJ2-2	-	TRBV28	-
TGTGCCACCTACGATGCCCAGGGGGCGGGCGGGGAGCTGTTTTTT	CATYDAQGAGGELFF	TRBJ2-2	-	TRBV28	TRBD1
TGTGCCAGCAGTGAAGGCGGCCTTGCGGGCTATGGCTACACCTTC	CASSEGGLAGYGYTF	TRBJ1-2	-	TRBV6-1	-
TGTGCTTCCAGCCCATGGAAAGCGGAGGGAACAGATACGCAGTATTTT	CASSPWKAEGTDTQYF	TRBJ2-3	few	TRBV9	-
TGTGCCAGCAACCAATTGACATGGGGGGACACTGAAGCTTTCTTT	CASNQLTWGDTEAFF	TRBJ1-1	-	TRBV6-6	-
TGTGCCAGCAGTGAATGGCGGACAGGGTACATCTCTGGAAACACCATATATTTT	CASSEWRTGYISGNTIYF	TRBJ1-3	-	TRBV25-1	TRBD1
TGTGCCAGCAGCTTACTCGGGTTAATAGGGAGGAATGAGCAGTTCTTC	CASSLLGLIGRNEQFF	TRBJ2-1	-	TRBV7-9	-
TGTGCCAGCAGAACGGACAGGGGTTCTTCACCCCTCCACTTT	CASRTDRGSSPLHF	TRBJ1-6	-	TRBV28	TRBD1
TGTGCCAGCAGCTTGGGGGGAATATGGAGGAATGAGCAGTTCTTC	CASSLGGIWRNEQFF	TRBJ2-1	-	TRBV5-6	-
TGTGCCAGCAGCGCCCACAGGGGGAACACTGAAGCTTTCTTT	CASSAHRGNTEAFF	TRBJ1-1	-	TRBV9	TRBD1
TGTGCCAGCAGCTTAGCCTATCGGGACAGGGGTTTAGGGGAGACCCAGTACTTC	CASSLAYRDRGLGETQYF	TRBJ2-5	-	TRBV7-9	TRBD1
TGTGCCAGCTCACCATCAAGGAGTAACACCGGGGAGCTGTTTTTT	CASSPSRSNTGELFF	TRBJ2-2	many	TRBV18	-
TGCGCCAGCACCAGCACAGGGGCCGTTGCAACTAATGAAAAACTGTTTTTT	CASTSTGAVATNEKLFF	TRBJ1-4	-	TRBV5-1	TRBD1
TGCGCCAGCAGCTTGGCAGGTGGGTACACTGAAGCTTTCTTT	CASSLAGGYTEAFF	TRBJ1-1	few	TRBV5-1	-
TGTGCCAGCAGTTTCATTATGACAGGGGCGGGCAATCAGCCCCAGCATTTT	CASSFIMTGAGNQPQHF	TRBJ1-5	-	TRBV28	TRBD1
TGTGCCAGCATTAGGACAAACCTTAGCAATCAGCCCCAGCATTTT	CASIRTNLSNQPQHF	TRBJ1-5	-	TRBV6-1	-
TGTGCCAGTTCGTATAGTAGCAATCAGCCCCAGCATTTT	CASSYSSNQPQHF	TRBJ1-5	-	TRBV2	-
TGTGCCAGCAGCTCCTGGACTAGCAGCCAAGAGACCCAGTACTTC	CASSSWTSSQETQYF	TRBJ2-5	few	TRBV7-9	TRBD2
TGTGCCAGCAGTTCGCCGACAGGCACTGAAGCTTTCTTT	CASSSPTGTEAFF	TRBJ1-1	-	TRBV6-6	-
TGTGCCAGCAGCCAATCGCGAAGCTCCTACGAGCAGTACTTC	CASSQSRSSYEQYF	TRBJ2-7	-	TRBV16	-
TGTGCCAGCAGCTTTGACAGGACCTACAATGAGCAGTTCTTC	CASSFDRTYNEQFF	TRBJ2-1	-	TRBV7-6	-
TGCGCCAGCAGCCAACGCGCAGGGTGGGGGGACATTCAGTACTTC	CASSQRAGWGDIQYF	TRBJ2-4	-	TRBV5-1	-
TGCGCCAGCAGCCCCGGGGACTTCTTAACCTACAATGAGCAGTTCTTC	CASSPGDFLTYNEQFF	TRBJ2-1	-	TRBV5-1	-
TGTGCCAGTAGTCCCTGGACAGGGGAGAGGTATGGCTACACCTTC	CASSPWTGERYGYTF	TRBJ1-2	-	TRBV19	TRBD1
TGTGCCAGCAGTGCCGCCCAGGGGTCCAGTCAGCCCCAGCATTTT	CASSAAQGSSQPQHF	TRBJ1-5	-	TRBV5-5	-
TGTGCCAGCAGCCCCTTTTGGGGACAGGGTTACTCTGGGGCCAACGTCCTGACTTTC	CASSPFWGQGYSGANVLTF	TRBJ2-6	few	TRBV5-5	TRBD1
TGTGCCAGCAGTTTGGCCGGGAGAACAGGTAATGAGCAGTTCTTC	CASSLAGRTGNEQFF	TRBJ2-1	-	TRBV28	-
TGTGCCAGCAGCCCCACGAGGAGGAGGAGTAACTATGGCTACACCTTC	CASSPTRRRSNYGYTF	TRBJ1-2	-	TRBV28	-
TGTGCCAGCCAACAGGGGGTCAATCAGCCCCAGCATTTT	CASQQGVNQPQHF	TRBJ1-5	few	TRBV6-5	TRBD1
TGTGCCAGCAGCCCCAGTGCGGTGAACACTGAAGCTTTCTTT	CASSPSAVNTEAFF	TRBJ1-1	few	TRBV14	-
TGTGCCAGCAGTTTAAGTCGGTCATACTATGGCTACACCTTC	CASSLSRSYYGYTF	TRBJ1-2	-	TRBV28	-
TGTGCCAGCAGCAACCGGGACAGGGAAAACACTGAAGCTTTCTTT	CASSNRDRENTEAFF	TRBJ1-1	-	TRBV7-9	TRBD1
TGTGCCAGCAGCAGGGGGTATGTTAGCAATCAGCCCCAGCATTTT	CASSRGYVSNQPQHF	TRBJ1-5	-	TRBV6-5	TRBD1
TGTGCCAGCAGCTTCTACCTAGCGGGATATGAGCAGTTCTTC	CASSFYLAGYEQFF	TRBJ2-1	-	TRBV5-7	TRBD2
TGTGCCAGCAGCTCCCGCTCTGAACTAGCGGGAGCAGATACGCAGTATTTT	CASSSRSELAGADTQYF	TRBJ2-3	-	TRBV11-2	TRBD2
TGTGCCAGCGGGGGCGAGAACACCGGGGAGCTGTTTTTT	CASGGENTGELFF	TRBJ2-2	once	TRBV11-3	-
TGTGCCAGCAGCAGTGAGGGGGCTGGAAATCAGCCCCAGCATTTT	CASSSEGAGNQPQHF	TRBJ1-5	-	TRBV27	TRBD1
TGTGCCAGCAGTGAAATCCAGGCTGAAGCTTTCTTT	CASSEIQAEAFF	TRBJ1-1	-	TRBV2	-
TGTGCCAGCAGTGAAGGTCTTACGGGAGTAGACAGCTACAATGAGCAGTTCTTC	CASSEGLTGVDSYNEQFF	TRBJ2-1	-	TRBV25-1	-
TGTGCCAGCAGTTCATACTCTGGCACAGATACGCAGTATTTT	CASSSYSGTDTQYF	TRBJ2-3	-	TRBV6-6	-
TGTGCCAGTAGTATGGGAGACAGGGGTAACACTGAAGCTTTCTTT	CASSMGDRGNTEAFF	TRBJ1-1	-	TRBV19	TRBD1
TGTGCCAGCAGTTTAAGAGTCAGCGGAGGCCTTCAAGAGACCCAGTACTTC	CASSLRVSGGLQETQYF	TRBJ2-5	few	TRBV28	-
TGTGCCAGCAGCGAAAGGACAGGGACGGAGACCCAGTACTTC	CASSERTGTETQYF	TRBJ2-5	-	TRBV5-6	TRBD1
TGTGCCAGCACCGCCGGGACGGACAGGCCTAATCAGCCCCAGCATTTT	CASTAGTDRPNQPQHF	TRBJ1-5	-	TRBV6-4	TRBD1
TGTGCCAGCAGTGGACTAGCGGGAGTTCACAATGAGCAGTTCTTC	CASSGLAGVHNEQFF	TRBJ2-1	-	TRBV5-5	TRBD2
TGTGCCAGCAAGTCGACAGGGGTTGTAAGGGAGACCCAGTACTTC	CASKSTGVVRETQYF	TRBJ2-5	-	TRBV5-6	TRBD1
TGTGCCAGCAGAAAGACAATGCAAGAGACCCAGTACTTC	CASRKTMQETQYF	TRBJ2-5	-	TRBV6-1	-
TGCGCCAGCAGCCTAGGACAGTCGGGTAATGAAAAACTGTTTTTT	CASSLGQSGNEKLFF	TRBJ1-4	-	TRBV5-1	-
TGTGCCAGCAGTTACAGGGAACAATACGAGCAGTACTTC	CASSYREQYEQYF	TRBJ2-7	-	TRBV27	-
TGTGCCAGCAGCCTCGACAGGGGTAATGAAAAACTGTTTTTT	CASSLDRGNEKLFF	TRBJ1-4	-	TRBV4-2	TRBD1
TGCGCCAGCAAGGAACAAGGGACAGTATGGGGCGAGCAGTACTTC	CASKEQGTVWGEQYF	TRBJ2-7	-	TRBV5-1	TRBD1
TGCAGCGTTGAATGGCAGGGAACGGCTTTCTTT	CSVEWQGTAFF	TRBJ1-1	many	TRBV29-1	-
TGTGCCAGCAGTGCCTCCTTGGTGGCGGGAACAGATACGCAGTATTTT	CASSASLVAGTDTQYF	TRBJ2-3	-	TRBV6-1	-
TGTGCCAGCAGTCCCCCGGGGCGGGAGGGCTACGAGCAGTACTTC	CASSPPGREGYEQYF	TRBJ2-7	few	TRBV27	TRBD2